This T cell receptor beta chain was sequenced during a study of identical twins. Points from the study as a whole: Carriage of fewer insertions was seen in abundant cord blood beta clonotypes, whereas memory repertoires showed none.

TCRdb ran MiXCR on the 5' RACE reads and lists one entry per CDR3 protein. Here the sample spans fewer than 500,000 distinct CDR3 sequences, roughly an eighth being singletons. On this clonotype itself: No antigen is known for it.

This CDR3 is built from 15 residues. Looked up from germline, CDR1 is SGHVS and CDR2 is FQNEAQ. The V gene lost 1 base and the J gene lost 3 bases, with 13 bases spanning the gap. This same sample was also taken into another study, of yellow fever vaccine responses in identical twins.

Sequencing used CD4+ T cells sorted from blood. The clonotype was recovered from a woman younger than 35 in good health. The chain couples TRBV7-8 to TRBJ2-7; D is uncertain. The DNA for the CDR3 is TGTGCCAGCAGCTTAGAATACGAGAGATACTACGAGCAGTACTTC. This gives the protein CASSLEYERYYEQYF.